The present TCR beta chain was sequenced within a study of beta chain features in type 1 diabetes. Study outcomes and limitations: Patients with Type 1 diabetes showed moderately but significantly shorter TCRB CDR3s in all four CD4+ subsets. The study found that naive, central memory and Treg TCRB repertoires appeared more similar in patients than in healthy donors. Insertions at VDJ junctions were less frequent in type 1 diabetes patients. These patients also deleted more nucleotides at the same junctions.

It was via CD45RO/CCR7/CD25/CD127/CD95/CD27 that CD4+ naive, central memory, regulatory and stem cell-like memory cells were sorted. This clone was counted between two and nine times. Its specificity is not known. The CDR3 has 13 residues. Germline assignment: CDR1 SGHNT and CDR2 YYREEE (reference sequence). V trimming: 4 bases; J trimming: 6 bases; junction bases outside the gene matches: 2. Expressed TCRB transcripts were sequenced because the entire RNA isolate underwent reverse transcription. Measured with immunoSEQ multiplex PCR; TCRdb has only the in-frame clones, and not every one. The repertoire holds about 280,000 clones, with around 16% as singletons.

J is TRBJ1-2 and V is TRBV5-4; 11 bases align to TRBD1. The sequencing input was naive CD4+ T cells from blood. This clonotype was obtained from a man aged 18 to 30 with type 1 diabetes. The CDR3 nucleotides read TGTGCCAGCAGCCTGGGACAGGGGGATGGCTACACCTTC. Encoded protein: CASSLGQGDGYTF. Filled out from reference TRBV5-4 and TRBJ1-2, the complete variable domain reads ETGVTQSPTHLIKTRGQQVTLRCSSQSGHNTVSWYQQALGQGPQFIFQYYREEENGRGNFPPRFSGLQFPNYSSELNVNALELDDSALYLCASSLGQGDGYTFGSGTRLTVV.